The clone carrying this TCR beta chain was picked up many times. Antigen specificity is unknown. Time point described: pre-sensitization, week 0. The treatment is: therapeutic diphenylcyclopropenone sensitization with weekly scalp DPC. The sample comes from a study of human T cells and chemical hapten exposure. Whole-study results and caveats: Significantly more large CDR3 similarity clusters were formed by expanded TCRs than by controls.

V was trimmed by 6 bases and J by 0 bases, leaving 9 bases between them. Germline V CDR1 and CDR2: MDHEN, SYDVKM. The CDR3 consists of 14 residues. TCRdb re-called the RACE reads with MiXCR, one entry per CDR3 protein. The data show approximately 180,000 distinct CDR3 sequences, around 30% seen once. The receptor comes from a woman aged 25-40 years with alopecia areata. Some clones in this sample may be carry-over from other donors' samples. The V call is TRBV28, the J call TRBJ1-3; TRBD1 might be the D (6 bases). The specimen was whole blood, collected in connection with sensitization to the hapten diphenylcyclopropenone (DPC). The CDR3 nucleotides are TGTGCCAGCAGCTGGACAGACTCTGGAAACACCATATATTTT. Translation: CASSWTDSGNTIYF.